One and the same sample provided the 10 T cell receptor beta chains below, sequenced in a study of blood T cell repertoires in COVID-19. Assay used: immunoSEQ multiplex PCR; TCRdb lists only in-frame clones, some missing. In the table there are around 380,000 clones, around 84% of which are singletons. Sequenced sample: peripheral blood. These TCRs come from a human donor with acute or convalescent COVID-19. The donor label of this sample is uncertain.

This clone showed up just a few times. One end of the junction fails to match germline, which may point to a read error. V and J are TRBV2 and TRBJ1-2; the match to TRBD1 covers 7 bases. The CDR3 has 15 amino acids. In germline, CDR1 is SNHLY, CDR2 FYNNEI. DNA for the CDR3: TGTGCCAGCAGAGAAGGGACAGCAACTAACTATGGCTACACCTTC. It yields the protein CASREGTATNYGYTF. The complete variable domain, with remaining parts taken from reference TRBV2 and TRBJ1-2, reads EPEVTQTPSHQVTQMGQEVILRCVPISNHLYFYWYRQILGQKVEFLVSFYNNEISEKSEIFDDQFSVERPDGSNFTLKIRSTKLEDSAMYFCASREGTATNYGYTFGSGTRLTVV.

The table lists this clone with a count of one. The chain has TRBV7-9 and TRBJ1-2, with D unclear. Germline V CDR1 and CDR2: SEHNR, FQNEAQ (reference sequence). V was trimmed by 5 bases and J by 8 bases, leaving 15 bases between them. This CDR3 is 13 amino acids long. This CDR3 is CASSRGGVWGYTF. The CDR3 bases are TGTGCCAGCAGCCGCGGCGGGGTCTGGGGCTACACCTTC.

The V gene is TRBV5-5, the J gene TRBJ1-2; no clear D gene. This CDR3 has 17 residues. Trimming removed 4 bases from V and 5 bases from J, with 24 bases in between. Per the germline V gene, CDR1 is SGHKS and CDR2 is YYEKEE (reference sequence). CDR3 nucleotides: TGTGCCAGCAGCCGGTCCGGAGCTAACCACGCCCTTTATGGCTACACCTTC. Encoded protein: CASSRSGANHALYGYTF.

CDR3 bases: TGTGCCAGCAGCGACATCGCCAAAAACATTCAGTACTTC. Translated: CASSDIAKNIQYF. The chain carries TRBV27 and TRBJ2-4; D ambiguous. Germline-derived CDR1 and CDR2 are MNHEY and SMNVEV (reference sequence). CDR3 length: 13 amino acids. Trimming left V 6 bases short and J 1 base short, with 7 bases between.

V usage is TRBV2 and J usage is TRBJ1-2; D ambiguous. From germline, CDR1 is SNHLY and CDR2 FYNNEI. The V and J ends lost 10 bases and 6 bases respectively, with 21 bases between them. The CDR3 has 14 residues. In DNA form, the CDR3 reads TGTGCCAACACAGTCCTCTTGAGGGCTCATGGCTACACCTTC. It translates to CANTVLLRAHGYTF. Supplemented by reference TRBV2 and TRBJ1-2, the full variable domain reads EPEVTQTPSHQVTQMGQEVILRCVPISNHLYFYWYRQILGQKVEFLVSFYNNEISEKSEIFDDQFSVERPDGSNFTLKIRSTKLEDSAMYFCANTVLLRAHGYTFGSGTRLTVV.

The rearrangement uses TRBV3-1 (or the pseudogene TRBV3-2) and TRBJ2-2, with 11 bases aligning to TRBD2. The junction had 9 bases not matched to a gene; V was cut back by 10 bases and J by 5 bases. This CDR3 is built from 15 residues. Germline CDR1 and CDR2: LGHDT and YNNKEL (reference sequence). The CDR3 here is CATRALAGGTGELFF. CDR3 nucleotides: TGTGCCACGAGGGCCCTAGCGGGGGGAACCGGGGAGCTGTTTTTT.

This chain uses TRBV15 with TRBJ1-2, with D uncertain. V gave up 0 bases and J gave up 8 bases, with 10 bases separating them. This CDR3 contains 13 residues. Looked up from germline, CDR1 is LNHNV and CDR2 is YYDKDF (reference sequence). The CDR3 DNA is TGTGCCACCAGCAGAGATGTCCTCGGGGGCTACACCTTC. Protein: CATSRDVLGGYTF.

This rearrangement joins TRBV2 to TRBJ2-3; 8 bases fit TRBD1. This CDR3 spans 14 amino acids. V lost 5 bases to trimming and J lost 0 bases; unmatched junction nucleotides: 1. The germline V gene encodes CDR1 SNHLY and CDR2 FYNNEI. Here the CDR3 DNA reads TGTGCCAGCAGTCGACAGGGGAGCACAGATACGCAGTATTTT. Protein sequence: CASSRQGSTDTQYF.

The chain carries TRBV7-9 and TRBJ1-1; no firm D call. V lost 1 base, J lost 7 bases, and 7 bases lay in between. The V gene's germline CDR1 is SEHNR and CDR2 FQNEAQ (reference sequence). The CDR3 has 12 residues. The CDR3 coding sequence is TGTGCCAGCAGCTTAGTTTGGAGTGAAGCTTTCTTT. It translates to CASSLVWSEAFF.

As DNA, the CDR3 is TGCGCCAGCAGCTTGGCGGTGTCAGATACGCAGTATTTT. Amino acids: CASSLAVSDTQYF. This chain joins TRBV5-1 and TRBJ2-3, with D unresolved. This CDR3 has 13 amino acids. The germline V gene has CDR1 SGHRS and CDR2 YFSETQ. The germline V and J ends were trimmed by 0 bases and 4 bases, with 6 bases remaining between them.